These 5 T cell receptor beta chains originate from one sample sequenced in a study of T-cell memory formation after mild COVID-19. TCRdb reanalysed the 5' RACE reads using MiXCR and keeps one entry per CDR3 protein. The table has around 180,000 distinct CDR3 sequences, around 20% seen once. The sample consisted of PBMCs or a T cell subset sorted from them (not recorded which). Source of these receptors: a man aged 18-30 years who had mild COVID-19 (a few samples of this study predate the infection). Cell type and time point are not known.

The sample holds a few counts of this clonotype. The J gene is TRBJ2-3, the V gene TRBV5-6; a weak D match, TRBD2 (5 bases). Germline V gene data show CDR1 as SGHDT and CDR2 as YYEEEE. The CDR3 has 15 residues. The V gene lost 5 bases and the J gene lost 0 bases, with 13 bases spanning the gap. CDR3 in DNA: TGTGCCAGCAGTCCGAGGGTTCCAAGCACAGATACGCAGTATTTT. Protein sequence: CASSPRVPSTDTQYF.

This clonotype was counted between two and nine times. The chain uses TRBV6-5 and TRBJ2-7; D ambiguous. The CDR3 loop spans 14 amino acids. Germline CDR1 is MNHEY and CDR2 is SVGAGI. V shed 0 bases and J shed 3 bases, with 9 bases lying between them. DNA of the CDR3: TGTGCCAGCAGTTACTCGGCCGGGCTCTACGAGCAGTACTTC. The encoded protein is CASSYSAGLYEQYF.

The chain is built from TRBV29-1 and TRBJ2-1, with TRBD2 matching over 9 bases. Germline values: CDR1 SQVTM, CDR2 ANQGSEA. Losses at the gene ends were 7 bases for V and 7 bases for J; bases not matched to a gene: 17. The CDR3 loop spans 16 amino acids. The CDR3 nucleotides are TGCAGCGGAGAGGGGAGCGGGGGGCCGAACCTAAATGAGCAGTTCTTC. Its protein is CSGEGSGGPNLNEQFF.

The chain is built from TRBV29-1 and TRBJ1-5; 8 positions match TRBD1. The J segment lost 5 bases and the V segment lost 7 bases, leaving 4 bases of the junction unmatched. Germline values: CDR1 SQVTM, CDR2 ANQGSEA. This CDR3 spans 12 amino acids. For the CDR3, the DNA is TGCAGCGCTGGACAGGGTGATCAGCCCCAGCATTTT. Amino acid sequence: CSAGQGDQPQHF.

This clonotype was detected a few times. The V gene is TRBV5-1, the J gene TRBJ2-3, with 9 bases aligning to TRBD2. Trimming at V came to 7 bases and at J to 3 bases, leaving 12 bases not matched to a gene. CDR3 length equals 16 residues. Looked up from germline, CDR1 is SGHRS and CDR2 is YFSETQ. The CDR3 protein is CASSSSGAFETDTQYF. CDR3 DNA sequence: TGCGCCAGCTCGTCTAGCGGGGCGTTCGAAACAGATACGCAGTATTTT.